The clone carrying this T cell receptor (beta chain) was found a few times. This record belongs to a study of blood T cell repertoires in COVID-19. Profiling relied on immunoSEQ multiplex PCR, and the TCRdb table lists in-frame clones only, not all of them. The sample lists approximately 200,000 clones, roughly 90% occurring once. The source of this sequence is a woman aged 25 to 39 who had recovered from COVID-19. Material: PBMCs or T cells enriched from blood (not recorded which).

DNA of the CDR3: TGTGCCAGCAGCAGACTAGCGGGGGGGCTTGAGACCCAGTACTTC. It codes for CASSRLAGGLETQYF. The rearrangement joins TRBV5-4 to TRBJ2-5; TRBD2 aligns across 14 bases. V was pared by 4 bases and J by 5 bases, with 4 bases of the junction left unmatched. This CDR3 has 15 residues. Germline V lookup: CDR1 SGHNT, CDR2 YYREEE (reference sequence).